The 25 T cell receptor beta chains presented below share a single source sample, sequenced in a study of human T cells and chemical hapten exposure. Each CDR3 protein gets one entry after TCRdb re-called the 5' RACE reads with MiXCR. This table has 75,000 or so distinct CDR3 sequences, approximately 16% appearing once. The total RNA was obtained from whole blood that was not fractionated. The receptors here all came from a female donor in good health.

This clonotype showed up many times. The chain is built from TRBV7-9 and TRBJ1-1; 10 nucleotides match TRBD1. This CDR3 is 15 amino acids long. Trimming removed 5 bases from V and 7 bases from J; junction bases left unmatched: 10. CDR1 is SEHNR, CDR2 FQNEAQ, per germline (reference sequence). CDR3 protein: CASSDRVGQGLEAFF. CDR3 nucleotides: TGTGCCAGCAGCGATAGAGTGGGACAGGGGCTTGAAGCTTTCTTT.

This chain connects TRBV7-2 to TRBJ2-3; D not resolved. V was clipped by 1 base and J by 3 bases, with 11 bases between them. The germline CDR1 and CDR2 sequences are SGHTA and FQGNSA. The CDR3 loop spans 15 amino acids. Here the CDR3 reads CASSLGWRSTDTQYF. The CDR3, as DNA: TGTGCCAGCAGCTTAGGTTGGCGGTCGACAGATACGCAGTATTTT.

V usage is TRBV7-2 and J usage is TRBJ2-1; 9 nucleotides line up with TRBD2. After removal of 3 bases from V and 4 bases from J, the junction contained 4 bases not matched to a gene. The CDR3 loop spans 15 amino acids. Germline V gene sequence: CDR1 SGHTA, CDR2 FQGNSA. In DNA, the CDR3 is TGTGCCAGCAGCTTTAGCGGGGGCCAATACAATGAGCAGTTCTTC. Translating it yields CASSFSGGQYNEQFF.

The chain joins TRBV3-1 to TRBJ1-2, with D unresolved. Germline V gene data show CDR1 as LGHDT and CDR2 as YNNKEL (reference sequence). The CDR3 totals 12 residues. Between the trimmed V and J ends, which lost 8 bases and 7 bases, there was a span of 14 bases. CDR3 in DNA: TGTGCCAGCGAGGAAAGGCCAGGTGGCTACACCTTC. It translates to CASEERPGGYTF.

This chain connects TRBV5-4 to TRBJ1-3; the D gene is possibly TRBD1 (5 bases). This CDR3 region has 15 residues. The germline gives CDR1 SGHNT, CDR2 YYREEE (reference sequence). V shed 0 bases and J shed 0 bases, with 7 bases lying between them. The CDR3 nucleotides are TGTGCCAGCAGCTTGGGAGGGGCCTCTGGAAACACCATATATTTT. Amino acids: CASSLGGASGNTIYF.

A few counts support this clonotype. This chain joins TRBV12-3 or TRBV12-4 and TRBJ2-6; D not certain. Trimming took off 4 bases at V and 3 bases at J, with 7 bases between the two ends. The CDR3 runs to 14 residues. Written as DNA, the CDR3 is TGTGCCAGCAGTTGGATTGGTGGGGCCAACGTCCTGACTTTC. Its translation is CASSWIGGANVLTF.

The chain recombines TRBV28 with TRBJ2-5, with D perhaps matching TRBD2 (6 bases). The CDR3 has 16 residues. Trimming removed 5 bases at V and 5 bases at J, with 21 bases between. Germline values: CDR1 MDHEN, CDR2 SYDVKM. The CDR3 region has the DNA TGTGCCAGCAGTAGTAAGGGTGGGGGGTTCCTGGAGACCCAGTACTTC. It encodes CASSSKGGGFLETQYF.

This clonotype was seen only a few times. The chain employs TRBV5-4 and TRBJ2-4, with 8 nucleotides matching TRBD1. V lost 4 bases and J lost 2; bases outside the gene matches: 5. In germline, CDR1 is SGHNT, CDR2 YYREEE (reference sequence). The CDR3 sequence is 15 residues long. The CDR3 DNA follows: TGTGCCAGCAGCACACAGGGGGGCACCAAAAACATTCAGTACTTC. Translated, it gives CASSTQGGTKNIQYF.

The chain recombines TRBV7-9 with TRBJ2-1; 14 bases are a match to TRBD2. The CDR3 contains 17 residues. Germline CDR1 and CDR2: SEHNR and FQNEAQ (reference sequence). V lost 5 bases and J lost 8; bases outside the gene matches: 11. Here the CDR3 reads CASSPGTSGSGGDEQFF. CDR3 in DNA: TGTGCCAGCAGCCCAGGGACTAGCGGGAGCGGTGGGGATGAGCAGTTCTTC.

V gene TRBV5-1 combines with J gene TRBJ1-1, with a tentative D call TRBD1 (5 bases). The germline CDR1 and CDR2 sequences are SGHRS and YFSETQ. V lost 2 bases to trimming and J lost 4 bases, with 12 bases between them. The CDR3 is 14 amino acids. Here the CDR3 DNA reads TGCGCCAGCAGCTTTATCGATACAGGCACTGAAGCTTTCTTT. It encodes CASSFIDTGTEAFF.

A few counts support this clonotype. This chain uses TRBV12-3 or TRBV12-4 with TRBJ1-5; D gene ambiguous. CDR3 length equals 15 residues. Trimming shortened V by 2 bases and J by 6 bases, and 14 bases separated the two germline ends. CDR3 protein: CASSLWLDGGQPQHF. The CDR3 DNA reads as TGTGCCAGCAGTTTATGGCTGGACGGAGGTCAGCCCCAGCATTTT.

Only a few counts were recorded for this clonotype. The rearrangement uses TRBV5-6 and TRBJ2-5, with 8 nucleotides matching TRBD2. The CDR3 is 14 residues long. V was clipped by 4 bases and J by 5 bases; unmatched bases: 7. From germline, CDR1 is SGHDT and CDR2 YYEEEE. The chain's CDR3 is CASSLGGAAETQYF. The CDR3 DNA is TGTGCCAGCAGCCTCGGGGGGGCCGCGGAGACCCAGTACTTC.

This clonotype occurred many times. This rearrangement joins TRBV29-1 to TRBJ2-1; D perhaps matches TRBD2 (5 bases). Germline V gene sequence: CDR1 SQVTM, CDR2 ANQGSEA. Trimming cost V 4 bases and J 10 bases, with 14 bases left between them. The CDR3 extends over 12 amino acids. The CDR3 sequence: CSVVWTDWEQFF. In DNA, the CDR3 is TGCAGCGTTGTTTGGACGGACTGGGAGCAGTTCTTC.

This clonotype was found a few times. The chain's CDR3 is CASSYAGSGYTF. In nucleotides, the CDR3 is TGTGCCAGCAGTTACGCGGGGAGTGGCTACACCTTC. The V and J genes are TRBV6-5 and TRBJ1-2; D is undetermined. Trimming took 2 bases from V and 7 from J, leaving 8 bases between them. Germline V gene sequence: CDR1 MNHEY, CDR2 SVGAGI. The CDR3 sequence is 12 residues long.

The CDR3 loop reads CASSPTYNTGELFF. DNA for the CDR3: TGTGCCAGCAGCCCTACCTATAACACCGGGGAGCTGTTTTTT. The chain has TRBV7-2 and TRBJ2-2, with D uncertain. Trimming took 5 bases from V and 2 from J, leaving 9 bases between them. Per germline, CDR1 SGHTA and CDR2 FQGNSA. The CDR3 consists of 14 residues.

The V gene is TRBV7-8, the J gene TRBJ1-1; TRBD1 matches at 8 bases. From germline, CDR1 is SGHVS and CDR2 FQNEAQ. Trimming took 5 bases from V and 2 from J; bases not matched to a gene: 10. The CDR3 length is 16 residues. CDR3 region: CASSPDREGLNTEAFF. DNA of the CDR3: TGTGCCAGCAGCCCGGACAGGGAAGGTCTCAACACTGAAGCTTTCTTT.

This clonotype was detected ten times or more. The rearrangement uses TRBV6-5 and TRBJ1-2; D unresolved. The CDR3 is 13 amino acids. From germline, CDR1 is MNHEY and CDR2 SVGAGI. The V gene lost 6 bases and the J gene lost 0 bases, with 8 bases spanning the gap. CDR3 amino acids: CASRRDANYGYTF. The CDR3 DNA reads TGTGCCAGCAGAAGAGACGCTAACTATGGCTACACCTTC.

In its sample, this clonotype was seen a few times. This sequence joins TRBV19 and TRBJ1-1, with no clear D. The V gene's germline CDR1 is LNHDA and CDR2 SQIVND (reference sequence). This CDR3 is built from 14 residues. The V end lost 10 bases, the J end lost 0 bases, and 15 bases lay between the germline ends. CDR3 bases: TGTGCCACGATCCGACGGGGATTGAACACTGAAGCTTTCTTT. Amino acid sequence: CATIRRGLNTEAFF.

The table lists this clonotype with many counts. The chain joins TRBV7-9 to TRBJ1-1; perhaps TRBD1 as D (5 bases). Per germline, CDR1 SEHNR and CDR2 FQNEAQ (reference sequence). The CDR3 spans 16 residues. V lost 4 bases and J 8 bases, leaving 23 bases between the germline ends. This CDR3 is CASSSSTAQGVSEAFF. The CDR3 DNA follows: TGTGCCAGCAGCTCATCCACGGCGCAGGGAGTTTCGGAAGCTTTCTTT. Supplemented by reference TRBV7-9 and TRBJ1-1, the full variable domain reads DTGVSQNPRHKITKRGQNVTFRCDPISEHNRLYWYRQTLGQGPEFLTYFQNEAQLEKSRLLSDRFSAERPKGSFSTLEIQRTEQGDSAMYLCASSSSTAQGVSEAFFGQGTRLTVV.

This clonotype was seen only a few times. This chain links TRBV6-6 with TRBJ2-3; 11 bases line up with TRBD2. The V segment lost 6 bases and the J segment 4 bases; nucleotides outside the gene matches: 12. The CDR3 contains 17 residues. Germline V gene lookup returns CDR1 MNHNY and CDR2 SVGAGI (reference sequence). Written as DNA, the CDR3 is TGTGCCAGCAGACTTCCTCCTAGCGGGGGGCGGGCAGATACGCAGTATTTT. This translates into CASRLPPSGGRADTQYF.

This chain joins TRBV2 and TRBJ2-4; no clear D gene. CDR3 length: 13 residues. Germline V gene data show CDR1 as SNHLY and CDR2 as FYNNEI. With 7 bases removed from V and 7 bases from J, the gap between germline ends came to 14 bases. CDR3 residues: CASTPTPGNIQYF. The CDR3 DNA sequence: TGTGCCAGCACCCCGACGCCCGGGAACATTCAGTACTTC.

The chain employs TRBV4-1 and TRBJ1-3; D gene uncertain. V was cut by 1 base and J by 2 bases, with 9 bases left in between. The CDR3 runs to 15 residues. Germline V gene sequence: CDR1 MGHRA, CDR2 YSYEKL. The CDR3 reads CASSQGSIPGNTIYF. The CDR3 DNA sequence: TGCGCCAGCAGCCAAGGATCGATTCCTGGAAACACCATATATTTT.

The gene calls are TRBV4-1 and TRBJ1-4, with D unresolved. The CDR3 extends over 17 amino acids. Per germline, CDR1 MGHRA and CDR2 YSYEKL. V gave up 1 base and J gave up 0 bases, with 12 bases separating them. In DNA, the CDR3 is TGCGCCAGCAGCCAAGGGCGGACGGGATCAACTAATGAAAAACTGTTTTTT. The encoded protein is CASSQGRTGSTNEKLFF.

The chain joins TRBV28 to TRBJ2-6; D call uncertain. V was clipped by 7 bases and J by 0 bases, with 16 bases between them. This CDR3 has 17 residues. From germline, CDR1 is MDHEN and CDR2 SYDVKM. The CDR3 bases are TGTGCCAGCAAGAGAAACAGTTTGCTCTCTGGGGCCAACGTCCTGACTTTC. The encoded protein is CASKRNSLLSGANVLTF.

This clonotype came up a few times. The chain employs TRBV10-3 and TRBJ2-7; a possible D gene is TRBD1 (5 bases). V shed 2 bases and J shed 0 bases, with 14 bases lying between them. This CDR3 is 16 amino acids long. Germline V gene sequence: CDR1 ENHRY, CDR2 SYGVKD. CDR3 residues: CAISELPRQSSYEQYF. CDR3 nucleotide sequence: TGTGCCATCAGTGAGCTCCCCCGACAGAGCTCCTACGAGCAGTACTTC.